The rows below give T cell receptor beta chains drawn from one sample of a study of technical replicates of blood from a few donors. Sequencing used immunoSEQ multiplex PCR; TCRdb keeps in-frame clones, though not all of them. This table holds 70,000 to 95,000 clones, approximately 95% found once. Input material: T cells isolated from PBMCs. The receptors come from a human donor in good health. Both conserved end residues are part of each CDR3. The D gene is left open where the match is weak. A row's size may be missing; if present it is once, few, many or a size class.

CDR3aa: CASTSPAGGQNEQYF
CDR3nt: TGTGCCAGCACCTCCCCGGCGGGGGGGCAGAACGAGCAGTACTTC
v_gene: TRBV6-5
d_gene: TRBD2
j_gene: TRBJ2-7
abundance: .

CDR3aa: CASRSMNRGHEQFF
CDR3nt: TGTGCCAGCAGATCTATGAACAGGGGCCATGAGCAGTTCTTC
v_gene: TRBV6-1
d_gene: TRBD1
j_gene: TRBJ2-1
abundance: .

CDR3aa: CASSYSGGDYFF
CDR3nt: TGTGCCAGCAGCTATTCCGGGGGAGACTATTTCTTC
v_gene: TRBV6-5
d_gene: .
j_gene: TRBJ2-1
abundance: once

CDR3aa: CASTVTEYYGYTF
CDR3nt: TGTGCCAGTACAGTGACAGAGTACTATGGCTACACCTTC
v_gene: TRBV19
d_gene: .
j_gene: TRBJ1-2
abundance: .

CDR3aa: CASSPGTVGQPQHF
CDR3nt: TGTGCCAGCAGTCCCGGGACAGTCGGTCAGCCCCAGCATTTT
v_gene: TRBV2
d_gene: TRBD1
j_gene: TRBJ1-5
abundance: .

CDR3aa: CASSSYWDSLYLNSPLHF
CDR3nt: TGTGCCAGCAGCTCCTACTGGGACAGCCTGTATTTAAATTCACCCCTCCACTTT
v_gene: TRBV7-2
d_gene: TRBD1
j_gene: TRBJ1-6
abundance: .

CDR3aa: CASSHREANYGYTF
CDR3nt: TGTGCCAGCAGCCACAGGGAAGCTAACTATGGCTACACCTTC
v_gene: TRBV6-1
d_gene: .
j_gene: TRBJ1-2
abundance: .

CDR3aa: CASTGTGGFPELGAFF
CDR3nt: TGTGCCAGCACCGGGACAGGGGGATTCCCGGAGCTGGGGGCTTTCTTT
v_gene: TRBV28
d_gene: TRBD1
j_gene: TRBJ1-1
abundance: .

CDR3aa: CAWGEDRGYNEQFF
CDR3nt: TGTGCCTGGGGTGAAGACAGGGGATACAATGAGCAGTTCTTC
v_gene: TRBV30
d_gene: TRBD1
j_gene: TRBJ2-1
abundance: .

CDR3aa: CASSSFTDTQYF
CDR3nt: TGTGCCAGCAGCTCCTTCACAGATACGCAGTATTTT
v_gene: TRBV27
d_gene: .
j_gene: TRBJ2-3
abundance: .

CDR3aa: CASSRMFGPYTGELFF
CDR3nt: TGTGCCAGCAGCCGCATGTTTGGGCCGTACACCGGGGAGCTGTTTTTT
v_gene: TRBV28
d_gene: .
j_gene: TRBJ2-2
abundance: .

CDR3aa: CASSFTTGRAFF
CDR3nt: TGTGCCAGCAGCTTTACGACAGGTAGGGCTTTCTTT
v_gene: TRBV11-2
d_gene: .
j_gene: TRBJ1-1
abundance: .

CDR3aa: CASSVDQNYGYTF
CDR3nt: TGTGCCAGCAGCGTAGATCAGAACTATGGCTACACCTTC
v_gene: TRBV9
d_gene: .
j_gene: TRBJ1-2
abundance: .

CDR3aa: CASSQERAGGYEQYF
CDR3nt: TGCGCCAGCAGCCAAGAAAGGGCCGGCGGGTACGAGCAGTACTTC
v_gene: TRBV4-1
d_gene: .
j_gene: TRBJ2-7
abundance: .

CDR3aa: CASSRARVYWETQYF
CDR3nt: TGTGCCAGCAGCCGCGCGAGGGTTTACTGGGAGACCCAGTACTTC
v_gene: TRBV11-3
d_gene: .
j_gene: TRBJ2-5
abundance: .

CDR3aa: CASSLQLAGGAYEQYF
CDR3nt: TGTGCCAGCAGCTTACAGCTAGCGGGGGGCGCCTACGAGCAGTACTTC
v_gene: TRBV7-2
d_gene: TRBD2
j_gene: TRBJ2-7
abundance: .

CDR3aa: CASSYSKGVGTEAFF
CDR3nt: TGTGCCAGCAGTTACTCTAAGGGGGTAGGCACTGAAGCTTTCTTT
v_gene: TRBV6-5
d_gene: .
j_gene: TRBJ1-1
abundance: .

CDR3aa: CASTFMGSEETQYF
CDR3nt: TGTGCCAGCACCTTCATGGGGAGCGAAGAGACCCAGTACTTC
v_gene: TRBV5-5
d_gene: .
j_gene: TRBJ2-5
abundance: .

CDR3aa: CASSQDRWAGRNQPQHF
CDR3nt: TGCGCCAGCAGCCAAGACCGTTGGGCAGGGCGCAATCAGCCCCAGCATTTT
v_gene: TRBV4-1
d_gene: .
j_gene: TRBJ1-5
abundance: .

CDR3aa: CASSLVGGLYNEQFF
CDR3nt: TGTGCCAGCAGCTTAGTGGGGGGGCTCTACAATGAGCAGTTCTTC
v_gene: TRBV7-3
d_gene: .
j_gene: TRBJ2-1
abundance: .

CDR3aa: CASSLDRGHENEQFF
CDR3nt: TGTGCCAGCAGCCTGGACAGGGGGCATGAAAATGAGCAGTTCTTC
v_gene: TRBV11-3
d_gene: TRBD1
j_gene: TRBJ2-1
abundance: .

CDR3aa: CASSYQAGGYGYTF
CDR3nt: TGTGCCAGCAGTTACCAGGCAGGAGGATATGGCTACACCTTC
v_gene: TRBV6-5
d_gene: .
j_gene: TRBJ1-2
abundance: .

CDR3aa: CAWSEDKANIQYF
CDR3nt: TGTGCCTGGAGTGAGGACAAGGCAAACATTCAGTACTTC
v_gene: TRBV30
d_gene: .
j_gene: TRBJ2-4
abundance: .